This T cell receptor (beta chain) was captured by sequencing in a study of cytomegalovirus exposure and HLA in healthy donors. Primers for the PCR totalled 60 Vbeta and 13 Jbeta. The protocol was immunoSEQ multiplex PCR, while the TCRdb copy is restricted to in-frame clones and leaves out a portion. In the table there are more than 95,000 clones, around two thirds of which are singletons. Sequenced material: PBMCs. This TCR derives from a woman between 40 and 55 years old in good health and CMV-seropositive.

DNA of the CDR3: TGTGCCACCAGCAGAGACCTCGAATCGGCAGATACGCAGTATTTT. Translation gives CATSRDLESADTQYF. The chain uses TRBV15 and TRBJ2-3; D ambiguous. Deletions cut 0 bases from V and 4 bases from J, with 11 bases between. The CDR3 is 15 residues long. Germline V gene data show CDR1 as LNHNV and CDR2 as YYDKDF (reference sequence).